This note documents a single T cell receptor (beta chain) sequence. Ten or more counts support this clonotype. Its binding antigen is unknown. No per-base quality is available; no much larger clone lies one base away. For the unsorted PBMC libraries, 2 million PBMCs were stored in RNAlater at -80 degrees C until RNA extraction and were used to generate the libraries. Multiple sclerosis patients were enrolled in a US clinical protocol under which disease progression was evaluated by magnetic resonance imaging. Peripheral blood underwent Ficoll-Hypaque density gradient centrifugation to isolate PBMCs, which were then cryopreserved in liquid nitrogen. The entry originates in a study of neurological immune-mediated disorders (dated by TCRdb to about 2019). Concerning the study at large: Among the 34 multiple sclerosis patients, relapsing-remitting MS accounted for approximately 31 and secondary progressive MS accounted for 3. Peripheral blood TCR-beta repertoires from HTLV-I-associated myelopathy (HAM/TSP) patients, multiple sclerosis patients and healthy controls were compared by UMI-based sequencing. Longitudinal samples, technical triplicates and paired sorted CD4+ and CD8+ T-cell subsets, alongside PBMC samples, were included among the 106 TCR-beta libraries. The cohort comprised 60 to 75 subjects: some 15 HAM/TSP patients, approximately 34 multiple sclerosis patients and 20 healthy controls. The research as a whole found: Phylogenetic analysis grouped repertoires from 18 of 34 MS patients into a cluster of related CDR3 sequences, suggesting a possible repertoire-level signature. No clinical or MRI features were associated with the MS cluster, and the authors said that larger cohorts are needed. TCR clonal expansion was highest in HAM/TSP patients and lowest in MS patients, with MS patients falling below even healthy controls. Across subjects, expanded clones never shared an identical CDR3 amino acid sequence, which suggests that the TCR-beta repertoires in every group were private.

To synthesize cDNA, template-switch 5'RACE was performed with a primer carrying a 10-nucleotide random unique molecular identifier so that each TCR transcript was tagged. Over 170 million TCR-beta sequences, covering 15-18 subjects, were produced in each sequencing run. The RNeasy kit was used for extraction of total RNA. The KAPA Real-time Library Amplification kit was used to amplify TCR-beta VDJ regions with primers targeting the TCR constant region and the 5'RACE anchor. A first PCR added sample indexes and Illumina adaptors, and a second PCR then raised library yield. After Ampure bead purification, the TCR product of roughly 650 bp was size-selected on a 2% E-gel SizeSelection system. Before pooling, library quality was assessed on a Bioanalyzer, concentration was determined with Qubit, and library quantification was performed with the Kapa Library Quantification kit. An Illumina HiSeq 2500 was used to sequence the libraries paired-end at 2 x 150 bp. To increase sequence diversity, about 25-30% phiX was spiked into each library pool. Under the source paper's analysis protocol: Quality-filtered reads were processed with the UMI-based MiGEC pipeline, and over 85% of raw TCR sequences were removed by the MiGEC pipeline during error correction. VDJ genes were aligned to IMGT germline references, and each clonotype was defined by a unique CDR3 amino acid sequence together with V-J genes. Clonal expansion, Shannon diversity and CDR3 relatedness (CalcPairwiseDistances, ClusterSamples) were evaluated with VDJtools, and phylogenetic trees were built with CLCbio workbench. Expanded clones were defined as having at least 8 unique UMIs, based on coefficient-of-variation modelling across technical triplicates. The public sequencing data were trimmed at Q25 with fastp and processed into clonotypes with MiXCR by TCRdb, which kept only in-frame beta chains. Every CDR3 protein is listed once, alongside the most common genes and DNA of its rows. V and J calls and clone size were set by TCRdb, not the authors. This sample is represented by about 46,000 distinct CDR3 sequences; 1.9% of them were singletons. In total, the top ten clones hold roughly 2% of the sample.

Relative to germline, V is 1 base shorter and J is 3 bases shorter, with 15 bases between their ends. According to the germline V gene, CDR1 reads SGDLS and CDR2 reads YYNGEE. Taken from cysteine to phenylalanine, the CDR3 has 16 residues. Just the 48-base CDR3 DNA is kept, in frame starting at base 1. The sequenced sample was PBMCs. The TCR comes from a woman between 40 and 50 years old with multiple sclerosis. This chain is built from TRBV9 and TRBJ2-3, with no confident D gene call. The nucleotide sequence reads as follows: TGTGCCAGCAGCGTATCGGCAGTACCCCAAACAGATACGCAGTATTTT. This sequence encodes CASSVSAVPQTDTQYF.